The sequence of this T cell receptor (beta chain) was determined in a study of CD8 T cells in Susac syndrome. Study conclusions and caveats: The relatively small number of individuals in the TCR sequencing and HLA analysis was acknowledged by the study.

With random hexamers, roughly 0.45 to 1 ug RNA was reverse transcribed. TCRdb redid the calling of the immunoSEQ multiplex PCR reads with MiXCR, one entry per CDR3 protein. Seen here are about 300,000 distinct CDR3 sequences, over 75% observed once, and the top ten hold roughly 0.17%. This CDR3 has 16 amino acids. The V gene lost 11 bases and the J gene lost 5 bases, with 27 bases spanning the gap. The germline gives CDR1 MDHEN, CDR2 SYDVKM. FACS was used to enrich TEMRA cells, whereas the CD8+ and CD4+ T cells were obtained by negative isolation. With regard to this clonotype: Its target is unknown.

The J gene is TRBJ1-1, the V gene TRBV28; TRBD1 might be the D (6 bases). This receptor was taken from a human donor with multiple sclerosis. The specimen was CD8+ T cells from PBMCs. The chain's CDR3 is CASRGKWGGGRTEAFF. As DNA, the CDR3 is TGTGCCTCCCGAGGAAAATGGGGGGGCGGTAGGACTGAAGCTTTCTTT.